This T cell receptor (beta chain) emerged from a study of blood T cells in healthy people across ages. General study results and limits: A greater number of naive CD4+ cells and higher diversity distinguished long-lived donors from aged donors. Expanded clonotype shifts may have been confounded, as the donors had an unknown CMV status.

Concerning this clonotype: The antigen is not known.

The germline V and J ends were trimmed by 4 bases and 4 bases, with 15 bases remaining between them. Germline loops: CDR1 SGHRS, CDR2 YFSETQ. This CDR3 spans 14 amino acids. With a J-beta primer mix and a sample-barcoded 5' primer, a second PCR ran about 6 to 11 cycles. A single record per CDR3 protein comes from TCRdb applying MiXCR to the 5' RACE reads. The sample has hundreds of thousands of distinct CDR3 sequences, 25% to 30% seen once. This chain connects TRBV5-1 to TRBJ2-7; possibly TRBD1 or TRBD2 for D (5 bases each). Specimen: blood. The receptor was derived from a woman in her sixties or seventies in good health. CDR3 sequence: CASSTDVGPYEQYF. CDR3 DNA: TGCGCCAGCAGCACGGATGTGGGACCATACGAGCAGTACTTC. Filled out from reference TRBV5-1 and TRBJ2-7, the complete variable domain reads KAGVTQTPRYLIKTRGQQVTLSCSPISGHRSVSWYQQTPGQGLQFLFEYFSETQRNKGNFPGRFSGRQFSNSRSEMNVSTLELGDSALYLCASSTDVGPYEQYFGPGTRLTVT.